One T cell receptor (beta chain) is described in this entry. The antigen is undetermined. This entry is derived from a study of cytomegalovirus exposure and HLA in healthy donors. Study outcomes and limitations: In a later analysis, compared with equally common non-associated chains, HLA-associated beta chains were more expanded. In a later analysis, TCR beta V- and J-gene trimming showed a link to a missense DCLRE1C variant. As immune exposure information, only CMV serostatus was available.

CDR1 is MNHEY and CDR2 is SMNVEV in the germline V gene (reference sequence). V was pared by 2 bases and J by 11 bases, with 6 bases of the junction left unmatched. CDR3 length: 13 residues. The primer mix had 60 Vbeta and 13 Jbeta primers. Profiled with immunoSEQ multiplex PCR; TCRdb holds only in-frame clones, not every one. In the table there are around 100,000 clones, roughly 85% of which are singletons. The V call is TRBV27, the J call TRBJ1-1; 9 nucleotides match TRBD1. The receptor comes from a woman aged 40 to 49 in good health and CMV-seronegative. Sequenced sample: PBMCs. The CDR3 bases are TGTGCCAGCAGTTTAAGAGACAGGGGGGAGGCTTTCTTT. Translated, it gives CASSLRDRGEAFF.